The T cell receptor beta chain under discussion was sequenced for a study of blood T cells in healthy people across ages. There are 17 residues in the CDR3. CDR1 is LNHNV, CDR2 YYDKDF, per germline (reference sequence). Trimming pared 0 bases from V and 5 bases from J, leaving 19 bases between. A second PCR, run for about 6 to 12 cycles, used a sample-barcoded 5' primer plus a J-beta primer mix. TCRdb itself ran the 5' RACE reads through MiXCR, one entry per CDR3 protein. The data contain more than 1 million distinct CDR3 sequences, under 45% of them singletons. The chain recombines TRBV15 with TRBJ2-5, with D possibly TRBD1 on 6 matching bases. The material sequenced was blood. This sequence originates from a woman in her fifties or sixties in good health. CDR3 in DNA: TGTGCCACCAGCAGAGATCGTGGCAGGGGAGTTTGGGAGACCCAGTACTTC. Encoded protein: CATSRDRGRGVWETQYF.